This is a list of T cell receptor beta chains from one sample in a study of blood T cell repertoires in COVID-19. Profiled with immunoSEQ multiplex PCR; TCRdb holds only in-frame clones, not every one. Of 110,000 to 150,000 clones detected, roughly 80% appear once; the ten largest clones hold about 10%. Input material: PBMCs or T cells enriched from blood (not recorded which). Every receptor here comes from a man aged 50 to 59 who had recovered from COVID-19. CDR3s include the opening cysteine and the closing phenylalanine or tryptophan. The D gene is left open where the match is weak. Clone size appears in some rows only: once, few, many, or a class for an expanded clone.

cdr3_aa: CASSLTGTGSEQYF; cdr3_nt: TGTGCCAGCAGCTTAACCGGGACAGGGAGCGAGCAGTACTTC; j_call: TRBJ2-7; v_call: TRBV7-3; d_call: TRBD1; clone_size: NA
cdr3_aa: CASRQRGVQPQHF; cdr3_nt: TGTGCCAGCAGGCAGCGGGGAGTTCAGCCCCAGCATTTT; j_call: TRBJ1-5; v_call: TRBV28; d_call: NA; clone_size: few
cdr3_aa: CATSSMTGHYGYTF; cdr3_nt: TGTGCCACCAGCAGTATGACGGGACATTATGGCTACACCTTC; j_call: TRBJ1-2; v_call: TRBV15; d_call: NA; clone_size: NA
cdr3_aa: CASSHRAGQPQHF; cdr3_nt: TGTGCCAGCTCCCACAGGGCGGGTCAGCCCCAGCATTTT; j_call: TRBJ1-5; v_call: TRBV3-1/TRBV3-2; d_call: NA; clone_size: NA
cdr3_aa: CASSERRTGGFREQFF; cdr3_nt: TGTGCCAGCAGTGAGAGACGGACGGGGGGATTCCGGGAGCAGTTCTTC; j_call: TRBJ2-1; v_call: TRBV6-1; d_call: TRBD2; clone_size: NA
cdr3_aa: CADNPGEQFF; cdr3_nt: TGTGCCGATAACCCAGGTGAGCAGTTCTTC; j_call: TRBJ2-1; v_call: TRBV7-9; d_call: NA; clone_size: NA
cdr3_aa: CASRRTSGAYEQYF; cdr3_nt: TGTGCCAGCAGGCGGACTAGCGGGGCCTACGAGCAGTACTTC; j_call: TRBJ2-7; v_call: TRBV7-2; d_call: TRBD2; clone_size: NA
cdr3_aa: CASSPGQGNRKLFF; cdr3_nt: TGTGCCAGCAGCCCTGGACAGGGGAATAGAAAACTGTTTTTT; j_call: TRBJ1-4; v_call: TRBV11-2; d_call: TRBD1; clone_size: NA
cdr3_aa: CAWTRQGNQPQHF; cdr3_nt: TGTGCCTGGACTAGACAGGGCAATCAGCCCCAGCATTTT; j_call: TRBJ1-5; v_call: TRBV30; d_call: NA; clone_size: NA
cdr3_aa: CASSSSGGDSPLHF; cdr3_nt: TGCGCCAGCAGCTCGTCGGGGGGAGACTCACCCCTCCACTTT; j_call: TRBJ1-6; v_call: TRBV5-1; d_call: NA; clone_size: NA
cdr3_aa: CASSQDRNHRGGELFF; cdr3_nt: TGCGCCAGCAGCCAAGATCGGAATCACAGGGGCGGGGAGCTGTTTTTT; j_call: TRBJ2-2; v_call: TRBV4-3; d_call: TRBD1; clone_size: NA